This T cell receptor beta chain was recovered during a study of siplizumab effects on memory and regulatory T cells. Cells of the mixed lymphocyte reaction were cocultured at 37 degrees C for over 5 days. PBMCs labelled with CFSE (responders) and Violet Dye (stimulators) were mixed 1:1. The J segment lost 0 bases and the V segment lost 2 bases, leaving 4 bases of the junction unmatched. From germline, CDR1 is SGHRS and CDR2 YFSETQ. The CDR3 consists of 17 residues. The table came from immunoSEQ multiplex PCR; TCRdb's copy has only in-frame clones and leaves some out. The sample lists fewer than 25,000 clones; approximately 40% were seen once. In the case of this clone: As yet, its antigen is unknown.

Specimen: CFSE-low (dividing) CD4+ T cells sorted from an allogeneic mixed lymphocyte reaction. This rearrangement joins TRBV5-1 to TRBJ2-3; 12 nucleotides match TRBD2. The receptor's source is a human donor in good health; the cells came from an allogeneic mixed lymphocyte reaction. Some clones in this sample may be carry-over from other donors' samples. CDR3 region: CASSLLAGGRSTDTQYF. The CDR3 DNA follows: TGCGCCAGCAGCTTACTAGCGGGGGGAAGGAGCACAGATACGCAGTATTTT.